Included here is one TCR beta chain sequence, with context. The sample comes from a study of blood T cell repertoires in COVID-19. Study details: COVID-19 samples from acute and convalescent phases originated in the United States, Italy and Spain. T cells, B-cell-depleted T cells, or PBMCs supplied cDNA or gDNA.

With 4 bases clipped from V and 8 bases from J, the junction kept 6 bases outside the gene matches. Germline lookup yields CDR1 MNHEY and CDR2 SMNVEV (reference sequence). The length of the CDR3 is 15 residues. The assay was immunoSEQ multiplex PCR, and TCRdb's table has in-frame clones only and misses some. The data contain more than 75,000 clones, 70% to 90% of them seen just once; the ten biggest clones take up 4.5% to 6%. This sequence joins TRBV27 and TRBJ1-4; 11 nucleotides line up with TRBD1. This TCR was sampled from a woman of 80 years or more with active COVID-19. The specimen was peripheral blood. As DNA, the CDR3 is TGTGCCAGCAGTTCCGGGACAGGGGGATGGGAAAAACTGTTTTTT. Encoded protein: CASSSGTGGWEKLFF.